This TCR beta chain was identified in a study of chemoradiotherapy in HPV16-positive cancers. For the study at large: Functional T-cell assays on a couple of HPV16-positive patients' cells defined candidate HPV-specific clones and common TCR motifs. General study results and limits: Candidate HPV-specific clones and E7-related TCR motifs grew in tumor during treatment. In HPV16-positive patients, HPV-responsive T-cell expansion tracked better recurrence-free survival.

To note about this clone: The antigen remains undetermined.

Germline V gene lookup returns CDR1 SNHLY and CDR2 FYNNEI. Trimming cost V 5 bases and J 8 bases; bases outside gene matches: 6. The CDR3 has 14 amino acids. Clones were sequenced by immunoSEQ multiplex PCR, and TCRdb holds only the in-frame ones, with some missing. Here the sample spans approximately 38,000 clones, just under 80% being singletons. This chain links TRBV2 with TRBJ2-1, with 10 nucleotides matching TRBD2. The specimen was blood, collected from a patient who underwent chemoradiotherapy. This sequence was found in a human donor with HPV-associated anogenital cancer. The CDR3 protein is CASSPGLAFDEQFF. The CDR3, as DNA: TGTGCCAGCAGTCCGGGACTAGCGTTCGATGAGCAGTTCTTC. Together with reference TRBV2 and TRBJ2-1, the CDR3 gives the full variable domain: EPEVTQTPSHQVTQMGQEVILRCVPISNHLYFYWYRQILGQKVEFLVSFYNNEISEKSEIFDDQFSVERPDGSNFTLKIRSTKLEDSAMYFCASSPGLAFDEQFFGPGTRLTVL.